This paragraph reports one T cell receptor (beta chain). Its antigen is unidentified. Only one heparinised blood draw was taken per donor, and its volume averaged around 110 mL. A sort by CD45RO/CCR7/CD25/CD127/CD95/CD27 yielded CD4+ naive, central memory, regulatory and stem cell-like memory cells. This specimen belongs to a study of beta chain features in type 1 diabetes. General study points: In comparison with healthy donors, patients had naive, central memory and Treg TCRB repertoires that appeared more similar. Type 1 diabetes patients had moderately but significantly shorter TCRB CDR3s in all four CD4+ subsets.

Isolated RNA was reverse transcribed in full, so expressed TCRB transcripts were sequenced. Assay used: immunoSEQ multiplex PCR; TCRdb lists only in-frame clones, some missing. Altogether hundreds of thousands of clones are present, around 15% being singletons, with the ten largest covering about 0.097%. Per the germline V gene, CDR1 is SEHNR and CDR2 is FQNEAQ (reference sequence). The CDR3 has 15 amino acids. Trimming shortened V by 5 bases and J by 0 bases, and 13 bases separated the two germline ends. This chain uses TRBV7-9 with TRBJ1-1; tentative D call: TRBD1 (6 bases). The sample consisted of naive CD4+ T cells from blood. The sequence was obtained from a man between 18 and 35 years old in good health. The CDR3 spells CASSEQGTVNTEAFF. The CDR3 bases are TGTGCCAGCAGCGAACAGGGAACTGTGAACACTGAAGCTTTCTTT.